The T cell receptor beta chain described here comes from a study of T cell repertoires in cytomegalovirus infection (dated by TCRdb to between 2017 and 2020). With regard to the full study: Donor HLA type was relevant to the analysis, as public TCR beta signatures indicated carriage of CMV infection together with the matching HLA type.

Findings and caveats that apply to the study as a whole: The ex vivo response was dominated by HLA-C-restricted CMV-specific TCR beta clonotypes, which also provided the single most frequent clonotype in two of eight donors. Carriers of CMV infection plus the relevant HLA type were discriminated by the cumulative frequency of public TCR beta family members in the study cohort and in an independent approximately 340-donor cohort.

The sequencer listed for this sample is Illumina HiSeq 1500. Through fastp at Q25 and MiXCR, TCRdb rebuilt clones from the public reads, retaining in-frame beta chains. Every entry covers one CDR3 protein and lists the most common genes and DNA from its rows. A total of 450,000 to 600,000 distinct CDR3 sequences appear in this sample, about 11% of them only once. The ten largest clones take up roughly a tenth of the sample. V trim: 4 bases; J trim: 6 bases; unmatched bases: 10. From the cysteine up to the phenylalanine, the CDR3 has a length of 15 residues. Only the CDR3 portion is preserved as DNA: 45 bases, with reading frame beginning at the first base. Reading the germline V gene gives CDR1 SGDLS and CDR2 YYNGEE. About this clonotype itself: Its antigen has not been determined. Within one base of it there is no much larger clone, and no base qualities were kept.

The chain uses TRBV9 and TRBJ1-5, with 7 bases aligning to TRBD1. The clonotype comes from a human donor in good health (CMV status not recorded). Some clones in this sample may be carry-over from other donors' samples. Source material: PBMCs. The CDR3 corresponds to CASSPSIGTAQPQHF. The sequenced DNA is TGTGCCAGCAGCCCAAGTATTGGGACAGCTCAGCCCCAGCATTTT.